The following is a T cell receptor beta chain sequence with its context. The table lists this clonotype with a few counts. Its antigen is not yet known. No much larger clone exists at a distance of one base, and base qualities are not known. The trim is 7 bases for V and 0 bases for J, with a gap of 10 bases between the germline ends. The germline V gene sets CDR1 to SQVTM and CDR2 to ANQGSEA. Measured from the cysteine to the phenylalanine, the CDR3 is 13 residues long. The kept DNA is CDR3 alone, 39 bases in frame from the first base. Library preparation employed RACE. Sequencing took place on a NextSeq 500. Library preparation attached unique molecular identifiers to individual cDNA molecules for quantitative, reproducible TCR counting. From each blood RNA sample, both TCR alpha and TCR beta chains were sequenced. From the authors' description of their analysis: Samples had a median of approximately 96,000 TCRs, with a range from 23,224 to 690,600. V, J and CDR3 annotation of the TCR reads was carried out using the Decombinator software suite. For the PS versus PT1 abundance plots, all samples were subsampled to the same number of TCRs (28,000). TCRs were defined as expanded if absent before sensitization and observed at least eight times at the 2-week time point. TCRdb cleaned the public reads at Q25 with fastp, built clones with MiXCR and kept in-frame beta chains. A single entry per CDR3 protein holds the most common genes and DNA from its merged rows. Here the V and J calls rest on TCRdb's processing, not on the authors' analysis. This sample holds about 180,000 distinct CDR3 sequences; roughly 30% were observed only once. The ten largest clones represent less than 3.5% of the sample.

This record belongs to a study of human T cells and chemical hapten exposure (dated by TCRdb to the early 2020s). With regard to the full study: For sensitization, 2% DPC in acetone was applied to a 2 cm by 2 cm area of upper inner arm skin. Patients additionally received weekly therapeutic DPC doses to the scalp throughout the approximately 22-week study period. Patch tests used Finn chambers with 0.01% DPC on the upper back, scored after 6 days by International Contact Dermatitis Research Group standards. The mostly female patient cohort included alopecia areata with under or over 50% scalp involvement, alopecia totalis and alopecia universalis. Libraries were pooled for sequencing, and per-sample TCR yields varied mainly because of small differences in library volumes within the pool. This study followed changes in the peripheral blood TCR repertoire in vivo during primary and secondary sensitization of alopecia patients to the hapten diphenylcyclopropenone (DPC). Blood was sampled from patients pre-sensitization (week 0) and at 2, 6 and about 24 weeks after DPC sensitization. Nearly 30 alopecia patients provided blood for TCR sequencing at one to four time points (pre-sensitization, 2, 6 and 24 weeks). General study outcomes and caveats: Compared with pre-sensitization or healthy control sets, expanded TCRs formed significantly more large CDR3 similarity clusters, which is consistent with antigen-driven responses. After repeated subsampling, changes were observed in the strength of the expansion versus patch-test correlation and in the threshold at which the correlation became significant. The number of TCRs above 1 in 1000 frequency did not change with DPC sensitization; there was no evidence of global repertoire structure alterations. A positive correlation was found between the number of PT1 expanded TCRs and patch test score, with significance reached at thresholds 8, 16 and 32 but not 4. Because all patients had alopecia, a presumed autoimmune disease, the immune response of the patients might differ from that of healthy individuals.

What the time point label conveys for this sample: pre-sensitization, week 0. What the treatment or condition label conveys for this sample: therapeutic diphenylcyclopropenone sensitization with weekly scalp DPC. Blood at each patch-test visit was drawn before the patch test was applied. Eligible patients were aged 18 to 70, diagnosed with alopecia, deemed suitable for DPC therapy, and excluded if pregnant. Total RNA was isolated from unfractionated whole blood collected in Tempus Blood RNA tubes. The TCR comes from a woman aged 25 to 39 with alopecia areata. Some clones in this sample may be carry-over from other donors' samples. The chain joins TRBV29-1 to TRBJ2-4; a tentative D call is TRBD2 (6 bases match). The input for sequencing was whole blood, taken in connection with sensitization to the hapten diphenylcyclopropenone (DPC). In nucleotides, the sequence is TGCAGCGCCGGAGGGCTAGCCAAAAACATTCAGTACTTC. Its translation is CSAGGLAKNIQYF.